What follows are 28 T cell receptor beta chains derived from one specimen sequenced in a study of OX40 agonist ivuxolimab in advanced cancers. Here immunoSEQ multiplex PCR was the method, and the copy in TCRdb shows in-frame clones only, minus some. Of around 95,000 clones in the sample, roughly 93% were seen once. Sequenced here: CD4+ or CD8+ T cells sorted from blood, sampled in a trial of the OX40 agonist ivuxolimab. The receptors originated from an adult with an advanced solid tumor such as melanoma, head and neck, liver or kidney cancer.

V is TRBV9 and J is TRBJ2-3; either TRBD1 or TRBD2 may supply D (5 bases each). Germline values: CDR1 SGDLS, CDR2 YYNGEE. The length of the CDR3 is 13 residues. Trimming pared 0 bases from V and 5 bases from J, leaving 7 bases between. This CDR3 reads CASSVGDGDTQYF. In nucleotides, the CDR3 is TGTGCCAGCAGCGTAGGGGACGGAGATACGCAGTATTTT.

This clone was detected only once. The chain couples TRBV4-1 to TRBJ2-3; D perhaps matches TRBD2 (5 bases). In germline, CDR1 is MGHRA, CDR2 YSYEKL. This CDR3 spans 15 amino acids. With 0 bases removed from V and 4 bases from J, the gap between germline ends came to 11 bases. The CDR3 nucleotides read TGCGCCAGCAGCCAAGAAGAGGGAGCGGCAGATACGCAGTATTTT. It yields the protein CASSQEEGAADTQYF.

The CDR3 DNA sequence: TGTGCCAGCAGTGTCAGGGACAGGGGAACACCCAAGGGCTACACCTTC. It yields the protein CASSVRDRGTPKGYTF. The rearrangement links TRBV27 to TRBJ1-2, with 10 bases aligning to TRBD1. Trimming removed 5 bases from V and 8 bases from J; junction bases left unmatched: 14. Germline V gives CDR1 MNHEY, CDR2 SMNVEV (reference sequence). The CDR3 has 16 amino acids.

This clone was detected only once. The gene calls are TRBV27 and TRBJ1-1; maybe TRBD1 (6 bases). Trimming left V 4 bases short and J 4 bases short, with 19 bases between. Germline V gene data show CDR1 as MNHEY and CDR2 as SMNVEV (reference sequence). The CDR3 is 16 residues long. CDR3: CASSSRGGRGFTEAFF. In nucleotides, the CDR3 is TGTGCCAGCAGTTCGCGCGGGGGCAGGGGCTTCACTGAAGCTTTCTTT.

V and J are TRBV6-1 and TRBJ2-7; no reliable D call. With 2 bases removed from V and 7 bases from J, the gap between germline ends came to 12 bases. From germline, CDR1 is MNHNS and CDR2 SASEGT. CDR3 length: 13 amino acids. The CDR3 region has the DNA TGTGCCAGCAGTGAAAGCCCAGCGAGAGAGCAGTACGTC. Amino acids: CASSESPAREQYV.

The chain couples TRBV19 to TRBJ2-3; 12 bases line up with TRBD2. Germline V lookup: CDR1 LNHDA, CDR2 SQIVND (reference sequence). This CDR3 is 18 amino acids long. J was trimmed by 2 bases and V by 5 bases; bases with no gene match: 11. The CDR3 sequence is CASSVGRLAGVYTDTQYF. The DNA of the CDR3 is TGTGCCAGTAGTGTAGGAAGACTAGCGGGAGTTTACACAGATACGCAGTATTTT.

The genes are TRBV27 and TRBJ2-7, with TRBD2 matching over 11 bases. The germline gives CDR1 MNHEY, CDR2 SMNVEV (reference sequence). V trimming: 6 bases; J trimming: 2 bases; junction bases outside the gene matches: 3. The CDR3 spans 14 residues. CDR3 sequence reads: CASRRLAGPYEQYF. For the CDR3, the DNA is TGTGCCAGCAGACGACTAGCGGGGCCCTACGAGCAGTACTTC.

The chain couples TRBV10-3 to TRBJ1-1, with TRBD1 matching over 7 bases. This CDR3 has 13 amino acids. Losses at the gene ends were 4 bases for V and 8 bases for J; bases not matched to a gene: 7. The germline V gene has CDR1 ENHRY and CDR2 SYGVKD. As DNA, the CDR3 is TGTGCCATCAGTGTTTCACAGGGGTTAGAAGCTTTCTTT. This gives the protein CAISVSQGLEAFF.

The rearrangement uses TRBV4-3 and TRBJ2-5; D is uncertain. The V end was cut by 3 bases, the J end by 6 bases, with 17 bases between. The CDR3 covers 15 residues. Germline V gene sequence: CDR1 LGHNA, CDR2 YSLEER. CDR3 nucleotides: TGCGCCAGCAGCCAGGATAATAGGGCGGTGAAGACCCAGTACTTC. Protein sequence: CASSQDNRAVKTQYF.

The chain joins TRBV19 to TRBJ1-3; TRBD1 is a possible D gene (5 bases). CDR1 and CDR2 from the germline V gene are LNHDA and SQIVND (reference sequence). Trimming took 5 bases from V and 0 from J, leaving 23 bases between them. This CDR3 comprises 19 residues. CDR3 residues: CASSPGGSLLRGSGNTIYF. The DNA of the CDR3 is TGTGCCAGTAGTCCCGGCGGGAGTCTTTTGAGGGGCTCTGGAAACACCATATATTTT.

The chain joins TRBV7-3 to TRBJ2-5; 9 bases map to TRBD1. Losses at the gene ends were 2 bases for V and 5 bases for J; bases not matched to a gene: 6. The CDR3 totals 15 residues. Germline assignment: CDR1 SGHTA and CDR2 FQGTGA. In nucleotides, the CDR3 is TGTGCCAGCAGCTTATCCGGGACAGGGAGGGAGACCCAGTACTTC. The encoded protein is CASSLSGTGRETQYF.

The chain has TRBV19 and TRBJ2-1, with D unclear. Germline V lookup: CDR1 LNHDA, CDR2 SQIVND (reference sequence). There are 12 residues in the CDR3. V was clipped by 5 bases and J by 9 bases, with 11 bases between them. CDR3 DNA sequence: TGTGCCAGTAGTCTTGCCCGAGGTGAGCAGTTCTTC. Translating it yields CASSLARGEQFF.

The DNA of the CDR3 is TGTGCCAGCAGTGAAATTAGGGCGAGTGAGCAGTTCTTC. As protein: CASSEIRASEQFF. The chain employs TRBV2 and TRBJ2-1; D is ambiguous. The CDR3 is made up of 13 amino acids. Germline-derived CDR1 and CDR2 are SNHLY and FYNNEI. Trimming took off 2 bases at V and 9 bases at J, with 11 bases between the two ends.

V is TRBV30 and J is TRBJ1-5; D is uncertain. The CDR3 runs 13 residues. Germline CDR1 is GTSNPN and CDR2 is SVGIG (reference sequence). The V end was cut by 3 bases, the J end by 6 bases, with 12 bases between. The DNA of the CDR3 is TGTGCCTGGAGCAAGTACCGGAGTCAGCCCCAGCATTTT. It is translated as CAWSKYRSQPQHF.

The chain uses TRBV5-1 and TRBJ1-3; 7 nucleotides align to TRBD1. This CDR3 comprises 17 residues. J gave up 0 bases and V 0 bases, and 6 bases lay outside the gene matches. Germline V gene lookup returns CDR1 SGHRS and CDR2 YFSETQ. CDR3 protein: CASSLDGGTVSGNTIYF. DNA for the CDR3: TGCGCCAGCAGCTTGGACGGCGGGACAGTCTCTGGAAACACCATATATTTT.

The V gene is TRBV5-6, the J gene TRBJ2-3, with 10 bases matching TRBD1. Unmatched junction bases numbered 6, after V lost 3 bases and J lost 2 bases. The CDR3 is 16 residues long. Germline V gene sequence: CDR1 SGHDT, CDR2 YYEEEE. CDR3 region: CASSSPGTGATDTQYF. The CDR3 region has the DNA TGTGCCAGCAGCTCACCCGGGACAGGGGCCACAGATACGCAGTATTTT. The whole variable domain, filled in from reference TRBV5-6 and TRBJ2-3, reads DAGVTQSPTHLIKTRGQQVTLRCSPKSGHDTVSWYQQALGQGPQFIFQYYEEEERQRGNFPDRFSGHQFPNYSSELNVNALLLGDSALYLCASSSPGTGATDTQYFGPGTRLTVL.

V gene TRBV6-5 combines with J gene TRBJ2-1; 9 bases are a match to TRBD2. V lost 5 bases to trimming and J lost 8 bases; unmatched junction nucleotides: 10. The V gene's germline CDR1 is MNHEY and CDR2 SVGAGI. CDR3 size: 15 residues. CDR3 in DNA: TGTGCCAGCAGTAGACGGCGGGGGGGCCCTGATGAGCAGTTCTTC. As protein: CASSRRRGGPDEQFF.

CDR3 loop: CASSLESGGVSSPLHF. The CDR3 DNA sequence: TGTGCCAGCAGCTTGGAATCAGGGGGTGTCAGCTCACCCCTCCACTTT. The chain employs TRBV7-9 and TRBJ1-6; TRBD1 agrees at 7 bases. Germline CDR1 SEHNR, CDR2 FQNEAQ (reference sequence). There are 16 residues in the CDR3. With 3 bases clipped from V and 10 bases from J, the junction kept 12 bases outside the gene matches.

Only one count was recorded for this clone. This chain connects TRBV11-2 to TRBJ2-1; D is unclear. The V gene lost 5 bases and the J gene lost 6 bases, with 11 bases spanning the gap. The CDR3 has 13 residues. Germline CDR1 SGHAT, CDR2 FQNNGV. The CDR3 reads CASSPSVSNEQFF. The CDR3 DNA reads TGTGCCAGCAGCCCTAGTGTCTCCAATGAGCAGTTCTTC.

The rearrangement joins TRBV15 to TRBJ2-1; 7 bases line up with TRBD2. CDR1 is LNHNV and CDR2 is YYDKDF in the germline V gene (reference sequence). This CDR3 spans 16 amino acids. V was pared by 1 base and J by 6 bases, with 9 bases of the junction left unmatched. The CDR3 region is CATSRGGTNWANEQFF. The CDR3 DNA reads TGTGCCACCAGCAGAGGGGGGACTAACTGGGCCAATGAGCAGTTCTTC.

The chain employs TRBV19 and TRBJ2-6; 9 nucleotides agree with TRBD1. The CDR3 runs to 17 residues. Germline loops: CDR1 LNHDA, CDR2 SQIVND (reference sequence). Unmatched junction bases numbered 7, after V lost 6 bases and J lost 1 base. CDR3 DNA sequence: TGTGCCAGTAGCCCCGGGACAGGGTCTTCTGGGGCCAACGTCCTGACTTTC. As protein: CASSPGTGSSGANVLTF.

The CDR3 region is CASTPTGLPREQYV. The CDR3 DNA sequence: TGTGCCAGCACCCCGACAGGTCTGCCGCGGGAGCAGTACGTC. V usage is TRBV28 and J usage is TRBJ2-7, with D maybe TRBD1 (6 bases). Germline assignment: CDR1 MDHEN and CDR2 SYDVKM. This CDR3 has 14 amino acids. The V gene lost 7 bases and the J gene lost 7 bases, with 20 bases spanning the gap.

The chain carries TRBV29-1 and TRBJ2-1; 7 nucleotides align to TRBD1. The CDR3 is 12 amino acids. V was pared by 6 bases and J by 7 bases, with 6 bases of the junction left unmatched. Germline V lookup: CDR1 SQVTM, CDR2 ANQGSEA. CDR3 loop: CSVGQAGNEQFF. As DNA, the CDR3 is TGCAGCGTCGGACAGGCGGGTAATGAGCAGTTCTTC.

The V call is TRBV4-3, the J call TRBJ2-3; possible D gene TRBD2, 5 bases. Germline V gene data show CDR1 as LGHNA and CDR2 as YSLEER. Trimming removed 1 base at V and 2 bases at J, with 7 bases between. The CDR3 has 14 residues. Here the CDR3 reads CASSQATNTDTQYF. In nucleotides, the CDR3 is TGCGCCAGCAGCCAAGCGACTAACACAGATACGCAGTATTTT.

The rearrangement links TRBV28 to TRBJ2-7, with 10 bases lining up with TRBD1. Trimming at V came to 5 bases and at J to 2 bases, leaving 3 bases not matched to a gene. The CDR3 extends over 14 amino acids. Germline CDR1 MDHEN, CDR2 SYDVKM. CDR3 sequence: CASSLGTGAYEQYF. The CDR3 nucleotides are TGTGCCAGCAGTCTCGGGACAGGGGCCTACGAGCAGTACTTC. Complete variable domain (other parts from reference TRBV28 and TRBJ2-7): DVKVTQSSRYLVKRTGEKVFLECVQDMDHENMFWYRQDPGLGLRLIYFSYDVKMKEKGDIPEGYSVSREKKERFSLILESASTNQTSMYLCASSLGTGAYEQYFGPGTRLTVT.

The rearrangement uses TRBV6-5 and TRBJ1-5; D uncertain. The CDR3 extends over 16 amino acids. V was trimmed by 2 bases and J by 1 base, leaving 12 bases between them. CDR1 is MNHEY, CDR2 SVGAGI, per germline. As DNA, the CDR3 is TGTGCCAGCAGTTACCGGGAGTGGAAGAGCAATCAGCCCCAGCATTTT. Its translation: CASSYREWKSNQPQHF.

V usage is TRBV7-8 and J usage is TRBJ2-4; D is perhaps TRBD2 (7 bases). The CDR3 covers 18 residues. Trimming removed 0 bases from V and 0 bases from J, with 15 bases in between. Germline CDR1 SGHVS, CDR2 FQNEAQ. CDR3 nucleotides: TGTGCCAGCAGCTTAGCCCGAACGGGGGGCTTAGCCAAAAACATTCAGTACTTC. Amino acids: CASSLARTGGLAKNIQYF.

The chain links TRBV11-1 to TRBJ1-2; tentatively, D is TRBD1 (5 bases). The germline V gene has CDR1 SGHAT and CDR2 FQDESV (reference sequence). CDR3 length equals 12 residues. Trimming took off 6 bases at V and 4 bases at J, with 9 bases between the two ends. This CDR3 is CASSWDGYGYTF. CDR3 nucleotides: TGTGCCAGCAGTTGGGACGGCTATGGCTACACCTTC.